The 11 T cell receptor beta chains below come from one sample, sequenced in a study of blood T cell repertoires in COVID-19. Generated by immunoSEQ multiplex PCR, the TCRdb table keeps only in-frame clones and is missing some. The data hold 150,000 or so clones, with approximately 80% observed a single time. The specimen was peripheral blood. These receptors were collected from an older woman with COVID-19, enrolled during active disease.

This clone was picked up one time. V gene TRBV18 combines with J gene TRBJ1-6; 7 positions agree with TRBD1. V was pared by 4 bases and J by 8 bases, with 17 bases of the junction left unmatched. The CDR3 has 18 amino acids. Germline CDR1 KGHSH, CDR2 LQKENI. CDR3 DNA: TGTGCCAGCTCACTCCTCGCCAGATCCGGGACAGTTGATTCACCCCTCCACTTT. It is translated as CASSLLARSGTVDSPLHF.

The chain links TRBV3-1 (or the pseudogene TRBV3-2) to TRBJ2-3, with D maybe TRBD2 (5 bases). With 4 bases removed from V and 0 bases from J, the gap between germline ends came to 11 bases. The CDR3 consists of 15 residues. Germline-derived CDR1 and CDR2 are LGHDT and YNNKEL (reference sequence). In DNA, the CDR3 is TGTGCCAGCAGCCCTCTCCTAGCTAGCACAGATACGCAGTATTTT. This encodes CASSPLLASTDTQYF.

The chain employs TRBV6-5 and TRBJ1-2; no firm D call. The V gene lost 0 bases and the J gene lost 4 bases, with 6 bases spanning the gap. This CDR3 region has 13 residues. From germline, CDR1 is MNHEY and CDR2 SVGAGI. CDR3: CASSYSGLYGYTF. The CDR3 region has the DNA TGTGCCAGCAGTTACTCGGGCCTCTATGGCTACACCTTC.

The V gene is TRBV3-1 (or the pseudogene TRBV3-2), the J gene TRBJ1-5; 7 bases are shared with TRBD1. The germline V gene has CDR1 LGHDT and CDR2 YNNKEL (reference sequence). V shed 4 bases and J 4 bases; nucleotides not matched to a gene: 7. The CDR3 extends over 15 amino acids. Written as DNA, the CDR3 is TGTGCCAGCAGCCTTTCCGGGACAGTAAATCAGCCCCAGCATTTT. The encoded protein is CASSLSGTVNQPQHF.

CDR3 DNA sequence: TGTGCCATCAGTGACCAGACAGGGCTGATCTCTGGAAACACCATATATTTT. It translates to CAISDQTGLISGNTIYF. V gene TRBV10-3 combines with J gene TRBJ1-3, with 7 bases fitting TRBD1. The CDR3 runs 17 residues. The germline V gene has CDR1 ENHRY and CDR2 SYGVKD. Germline trimming cut 3 bases from V and 0 bases from J; bases unmatched to any gene: 8.

This rearrangement joins TRBV4-1 to TRBJ1-4; D is possibly TRBD1 (6 bases). The CDR3 length is 15 residues. Germline V gives CDR1 MGHRA, CDR2 YSYEKL. V was cut by 6 bases and J by 2 bases, with 13 bases left in between. The CDR3 DNA reads as TGCGCCAGCAGACAACAGGGAGGTACTAATGAAAAACTGTTTTTT. Protein sequence: CASRQQGGTNEKLFF.

V gene TRBV11-2 combines with J gene TRBJ1-4, with D possibly being TRBD1 (5 bases). Per germline, CDR1 SGHAT and CDR2 FQNNGV. This CDR3 is built from 14 residues. The germline V and J ends were trimmed by 5 bases and 7 bases, with 14 bases remaining between them. Here the CDR3 DNA reads TGTGCCAGCAGCACCGGGACTCTGAGTGAAAAACTGTTTTTT. Protein: CASSTGTLSEKLFF. The complete variable domain, with remaining parts taken from reference TRBV11-2 and TRBJ1-4, reads EAGVAQSPRYKIIEKRQSVAFWCNPISGHATLYWYQQILGQGPKLLIQFQNNGVVDDSQLPKDRFSAERLKGVDSTLKIQPAKLEDSAVYLCASSTGTLSEKLFFGSGTQLSVL.

The chain carries TRBV11-2 and TRBJ2-5, with TRBD2 matching over 11 bases. The germline V gene encodes CDR1 SGHAT and CDR2 FQNNGV. V trimming: 5 bases; J trimming: 5 bases; junction bases outside the gene matches: 7. This CDR3 comprises 15 residues. CDR3 sequence (DNA): TGTGCCAGCAGCCACCGACTAGCGGGGCGGGAGACCCAGTACTTC. It yields the protein CASSHRLAGRETQYF.

This chain uses TRBV5-5 with TRBJ1-1, with D possibly matching TRBD1 (6 bases). V was shortened by 2 bases and J by 4 bases, with 12 bases between the two germline ends. Germline V CDR1 and CDR2: SGHKS, YYEKEE (reference sequence). This CDR3 contains 14 residues. The CDR3 protein is CASSLQVRGTEAFF. CDR3 coding DNA: TGTGCCAGCAGCTTACAGGTCAGGGGCACTGAAGCTTTCTTT.

Notes on this clone: One end of the junction varies from germline; a read error may be responsible. This chain joins TRBV13 and TRBJ1-1; no clear D. Germline assignment: CDR1 PRHDT and CDR2 FYEKMQ (reference sequence). This CDR3 contains 14 residues. The chain's CDR3 is CAGSLGPVNTEAFF. CDR3 in DNA: TGTGCCGGCAGCTTAGGCCCGGTAAACACTGAAGCTTTCTTT.

In this sample, this clone turned up a few times. The gene calls are TRBV6-5 and TRBJ1-6, with D possibly TRBD1 on 6 matching bases. The V gene's germline CDR1 is MNHEY and CDR2 SVGAGI. V dropped 7 bases and J dropped 7 bases, with 14 bases sitting between them. The CDR3 spans 14 residues. CDR3 in amino acids: CASTATGTNSPLHF. The CDR3 DNA reads as TGTGCCAGCACCGCGACAGGAACCAATTCACCCCTCCACTTT.